These 20 T cell receptor beta chains came from one sample sequenced in a study of cytomegalovirus exposure and HLA in healthy donors. Amplification used 60 Vbeta primers and 13 Jbeta primers. The method was immunoSEQ multiplex PCR; TCRdb's version includes in-frame clones alone and lacks a portion of them. This table has some 170,000 clones, 82% appearing once. Sequenced material: PBMCs. These receptors all stem from a girl aged 2 to 9 in good health and CMV-seropositive.

The rearrangement links TRBV6-6 to TRBJ1-2; 10 bases are shared with TRBD1. This CDR3 contains 14 residues. V trimming: 6 bases; J trimming: 2 bases; junction bases outside the gene matches: 3. CDR1 is MNHNY, CDR2 SVGAGI, per germline (reference sequence). Here the CDR3 DNA reads TGTGCCAGCAGGGGGGACAGGGGAAACTATGGCTACACCTTC. Its translation is CASRGDRGNYGYTF.

The rearrangement links TRBV5-1 to TRBJ1-4, with D possibly being TRBD1 (6 bases). Germline CDR1 reads SGHRS; CDR2 reads YFSETQ. This CDR3 is 16 amino acids long. V was clipped by 0 bases and J by 5 bases, with 14 bases between them. The CDR3 sequence: CASSLAAGASNEKLFF. The CDR3, as DNA: TGCGCCAGCAGCTTGGCTGCAGGGGCGTCCAATGAAAAACTGTTTTTT.

The chain recombines TRBV10-3 with TRBJ2-2; D possibly corresponds to TRBD1 (6 bases). Germline V CDR1 and CDR2: ENHRY, SYGVKD. The V and J ends lost 6 bases and 5 bases respectively, with 22 bases between them. The CDR3 covers 17 residues. CDR3 nucleotide sequence: TGTGCCATCAGCAGGCGTGGCCAGGGGAGAGGGACCGGGGAGCTGTTTTTT. Translating gives CAISRRGQGRGTGELFF.

This chain joins TRBV28 and TRBJ2-7, with 8 bases lining up with TRBD1. Trimming cost V 4 bases and J 2 bases; bases outside gene matches: 10. CDR3 length equals 16 residues. Germline CDR1 and CDR2: MDHEN and SYDVKM. The CDR3 here is CASSYPDRGRAYEQYF. In DNA, the CDR3 is TGTGCCAGCAGTTACCCCGACAGGGGAAGGGCCTACGAGCAGTACTTC.

The rearrangement joins TRBV4-1 to TRBJ2-7; 10 nucleotides line up with TRBD1. V gave up 2 bases and J gave up 1 base; unmatched junction bases: 5. Germline-derived CDR1 and CDR2 are MGHRA and YSYEKL. The CDR3 is made up of 16 amino acids. This CDR3 is CASSQWTGGGSYEQYF. The CDR3, as DNA: TGCGCCAGCAGCCAATGGACAGGGGGGGGTTCCTACGAGCAGTACTTC.

This clone was seen a few times. The chain employs TRBV7-9 and TRBJ2-7; TRBD1 aligns across 9 bases. CDR1 is SEHNR, CDR2 FQNEAQ, per germline (reference sequence). V dropped 5 bases and J dropped 2; count of bases not matched to a gene: 1. The CDR3 totals 13 residues. CDR3 region: CASSGTGPYEQYF. CDR3 DNA: TGTGCCAGCAGCGGGACAGGGCCCTACGAGCAGTACTTC.

The V and J genes are TRBV4-1 and TRBJ2-5; D may be TRBD1 (6 bases). Germline CDR1 and CDR2: MGHRA and YSYEKL. CDR3 length equals 15 residues. Deletions cut 3 bases from V and 2 bases from J, with 13 bases between. The CDR3 coding sequence is TGCGCCAGCAGCCAGCCGGGACAAGTACAAGAGACCCAGTACTTC. This encodes CASSQPGQVQETQYF.

J is TRBJ2-1 and V is TRBV9; 12 bases align to TRBD2. V was clipped by 4 bases and J by 10 bases; unmatched bases: 6. The CDR3 covers 14 residues. Per germline, CDR1 SGDLS and CDR2 YYNGEE. CDR3 protein: CASSPRLAGEEQFF. The CDR3 DNA follows: TGTGCCAGCAGCCCACGACTAGCGGGAGAAGAGCAGTTCTTC.

The chain links TRBV5-6 to TRBJ2-1; 9 bases match TRBD2. V was pared by 3 bases and J by 9 bases, with 13 bases of the junction left unmatched. The CDR3 extends over 16 amino acids. Germline CDR1 SGHDT, CDR2 YYEEEE. The CDR3 loop reads CASSSLAGDRGGEQFF. The CDR3 DNA reads TGTGCCAGCAGCTCCTTAGCGGGAGACCGTGGGGGTGAGCAGTTCTTC.

This clone was picked up one time. The chain combines TRBV9 with TRBJ2-3; 7 bases are a match to TRBD2. Trimming cost V 4 bases and J 4 bases; bases outside gene matches: 12. Germline assignment: CDR1 SGDLS and CDR2 YYNGEE. The CDR3 is 16 amino acids. The CDR3 protein is CASSPTVRLAPDTQYF. The CDR3 DNA follows: TGTGCCAGCAGCCCCACGGTTAGACTAGCTCCAGATACGCAGTATTTT. Full variable domain (missing parts from reference TRBV9 and TRBJ2-3): DSGVTQTPKHLITATGQRVTLRCSPRSGDLSVYWYQQSLDQGLQFLIQYYNGEERAKGNILERFSAQQFPDLHSELNLSSLELGDSALYFCASSPTVRLAPDTQYFGPGTRLTVL.

This clone came up once. The chain combines TRBV28 with TRBJ2-2, with 10 bases aligning to TRBD1. V was pared by 5 bases and J by 6 bases, with 18 bases of the junction left unmatched. Germline V gene data show CDR1 as MDHEN and CDR2 as SYDVKM. The CDR3 totals 19 residues. This CDR3 reads CASSGLGQGIPASAGELFF. CDR3 nucleotide sequence: TGTGCCAGCAGTGGTTTGGGACAGGGGATCCCTGCTAGCGCCGGGGAGCTGTTTTTT.

The chain carries TRBV30 and TRBJ2-7; TRBD1 agrees at 10 bases. The junction had 10 bases not matched to a gene; V was cut back by 0 bases and J by 2 bases. CDR3 size: 17 residues. Germline V CDR1 and CDR2: GTSNPN, SVGIG (reference sequence). The CDR3 nucleotides are TGTGCCTGGAGTGTAATCCCGTTGGGACAGGGGCCCTACGAGCAGTACTTC. It yields the protein CAWSVIPLGQGPYEQYF.

This chain links TRBV27 with TRBJ2-2; D is unclear. This CDR3 is 12 amino acids long. V lost 2 bases, J lost 6 bases, and 4 bases lay in between. Germline V lookup: CDR1 MNHEY, CDR2 SMNVEV (reference sequence). CDR3: CASSLVSGELFF. CDR3 coding DNA: TGTGCCAGCAGTTTAGTATCCGGGGAGCTGTTTTTT.

This clone has a handful of counts. V usage is TRBV2 and J usage is TRBJ2-5, with 7 bases lining up with TRBD1. Germline trimming cut 6 bases from V and 9 bases from J; bases unmatched to any gene: 7. The CDR3 loop spans 12 amino acids. Per the germline V gene, CDR1 is SNHLY and CDR2 is FYNNEI. This CDR3 reads CASSVPQGAQYF. The CDR3 region has the DNA TGTGCCAGCAGCGTCCCGCAGGGGGCCCAGTACTTC.

This sequence joins TRBV30 and TRBJ2-7, with TRBD1 identical over 9 bases. V lost 4 bases and J lost 6; bases outside the gene matches: 7. CDR3 size: 13 residues. Germline loops: CDR1 GTSNPN, CDR2 SVGIG (reference sequence). CDR3 protein: CAWTPLDRGEQYF. The CDR3 DNA sequence: TGTGCCTGGACCCCCCTGGACAGGGGCGAGCAGTACTTC.

This clone was detected a few times. The chain recombines TRBV7-9 with TRBJ2-3; a weak D match, TRBD2 (6 bases). The CDR3 length is 15 residues. V lost 3 bases, J lost 5 bases, and 15 bases lay in between. Germline V gene lookup returns CDR1 SEHNR and CDR2 FQNEAQ (reference sequence). This chain's CDR3 is CASSFGRGTGDTQYF. In DNA, the CDR3 is TGTGCCAGCAGCTTCGGACGCGGGACTGGAGATACGCAGTATTTT.

The V gene is TRBV4-1, the J gene TRBJ2-2; TRBD2 matches at 10 bases. The CDR3 spans 16 residues. The germline gives CDR1 MGHRA, CDR2 YSYEKL. V lost 2 bases and J lost 8; bases outside the gene matches: 8. DNA for the CDR3: TGCGCCAGCAGCCAAATTCTAGCGGGAGTAACGGGGGAGCTGTTTTTT. Its translation: CASSQILAGVTGELFF.

The chain couples TRBV30 to TRBJ2-7, with 7 positions matching TRBD1. The CDR3 contains 15 residues. Germline V gene sequence: CDR1 GTSNPN, CDR2 SVGIG (reference sequence). J was trimmed by 3 bases and V by 2 bases; bases with no gene match: 10. Written as DNA, the CDR3 is TGTGCCTGGAGTCTCCCGGGACAGATGTACTACGAGCAGTACTTC. Protein: CAWSLPGQMYYEQYF.

The rearrangement joins TRBV27 to TRBJ1-5; the match to TRBD1 covers 7 bases. Looked up from germline, CDR1 is MNHEY and CDR2 is SMNVEV (reference sequence). V lost 6 bases and J lost 3; bases outside the gene matches: 5. This CDR3 contains 14 residues. The CDR3 loop reads CASSPTGFNQPQHF. CDR3 nucleotides: TGTGCCAGCAGCCCGACAGGGTTCAATCAGCCCCAGCATTTT.

The rearrangement uses TRBV30 and TRBJ2-2; no firm D call. Germline lookup yields CDR1 GTSNPN and CDR2 SVGIG (reference sequence). CDR3 length: 12 amino acids. Trimming pared 4 bases from V and 4 bases from J, leaving 7 bases between. The CDR3 DNA reads as TGTGCCTGGACTCGGGTCACCGGGGAGCTGTTTTTT. Its translation: CAWTRVTGELFF.